This T cell receptor (beta chain) was observed in a study of T-cell reconstitution after alpha-beta-depleted transplantation in children. The TCRbeta library incorporated unique molecular identifiers. Each CDR3 protein gets one entry after TCRdb re-called the PCR reads with MiXCR. The sample gives around 270,000 distinct CDR3 sequences, almost 8% of which show up once; about 8.2% is in the top ten. Study-wide findings and caveats: Reported findings indicate that, about two months after transplant, alpha-beta T cells came from several hundred expanded clones, which were derived from non-depleted graft cells. It was surviving recipient T cells and thymic progenitors that gave some patients high TCRbeta diversity at day 60. The main origin of T-cell counts and diversity one year after transplant was newly produced T cells.

Concerning this clonotype itself: The antigen is unknown.

The J segment lost 3 bases and the V segment lost 6 bases, leaving 5 bases of the junction unmatched. CDR3 length: 14 amino acids. Germline lookup yields CDR1 MNHNS and CDR2 SASEGT. The sequence was obtained from a female patient aged 2-15 years who had a stem cell transplant for Fanconi anemia, so the T cells may come from the graft donor. The chain joins TRBV6-1 to TRBJ2-7; TRBD1 matches at 10 bases. The source was peripheral blood, collected 360 days after TCRalphabeta/CD19-depleted stem cell transplant. CDR3 bases: TGTGCCAGCAGGAGGGGACAGGGGAACTACGAGCAGTACTTC. Residues: CASRRGQGNYEQYF.